This entry features one T cell receptor beta chain sequence. The source of the sample is a study of T cells in Graves' hyperthyroidism and ophthalmopathy. This CDR3 spans 15 amino acids. Trimming at V came to 3 bases and at J to 2 bases, leaving 3 bases not matched to a gene. Germline V gives CDR1 MNHEY, CDR2 SMNVEV (reference sequence). Amplification yielded TCR beta CDR3 regions, with RNA transcripts as the source. A set of HTBI primers served as the primers for a first-round RT-PCR of the TCR CDR3. TCRdb reprocessed the multiplex PCR reads with MiXCR, giving one entry per CDR3 protein. The sample yields hundreds of thousands of distinct CDR3 sequences, 25% to 30% seen once.

The gene calls are TRBV27 and TRBJ2-3; 9 bases are a match to TRBD1. The sequence was obtained from a man aged 40-55 years with Graves' hyperthyroidism that later progressed to Graves' ophthalmopathy. The specimen was blood. The CDR3 loop reads CASSFGDRVTDTQYF. CDR3 DNA: TGTGCCAGCAGTTTCGGGGACAGGGTCACAGATACGCAGTATTTT.